The present entry profiles one TCR beta chain with its context. The sample comes from a study of blood T cell repertoires in COVID-19. Study details: Sites across the United States, Italy and Spain contributed samples from acute and convalescent COVID-19. PBMCs, B-cell-depleted T cells, or T cells were the source of the cDNA or gDNA that made up the material.

In the original analysis: Nucleated cell counts were estimated from reference gene primer amplification. Clones were sequenced by immunoSEQ multiplex PCR, and TCRdb holds only the in-frame ones, with some missing. That table is the source of V, J and clone size, and D and trimming were worked out from the DNA. The sample has 150,000 to 200,000 clones, approximately 88% seen once. The germline V gene encodes CDR1 LGHDT and CDR2 YNNKEL (reference sequence). V trimming: 4 bases; J trimming: 5 bases; junction bases outside the gene matches: 3. The CDR3 consists of 14 residues. In assigning cohorts, the study relied on participant-reported clinical history.

The chain has TRBV3-1 (or the pseudogene TRBV3-2) and TRBJ2-7, with TRBD1 matching over 12 bases. The source material was PBMCs or T cells enriched from blood (not recorded which). The clonotype was recovered from a woman between 55 and 75 years old who had recovered from COVID-19. DNA of the CDR3: TGTGCCAGCAGCCTAGGGACAGGGGGCGACGAGCAGTACTTC. Its translation is CASSLGTGGDEQYF.